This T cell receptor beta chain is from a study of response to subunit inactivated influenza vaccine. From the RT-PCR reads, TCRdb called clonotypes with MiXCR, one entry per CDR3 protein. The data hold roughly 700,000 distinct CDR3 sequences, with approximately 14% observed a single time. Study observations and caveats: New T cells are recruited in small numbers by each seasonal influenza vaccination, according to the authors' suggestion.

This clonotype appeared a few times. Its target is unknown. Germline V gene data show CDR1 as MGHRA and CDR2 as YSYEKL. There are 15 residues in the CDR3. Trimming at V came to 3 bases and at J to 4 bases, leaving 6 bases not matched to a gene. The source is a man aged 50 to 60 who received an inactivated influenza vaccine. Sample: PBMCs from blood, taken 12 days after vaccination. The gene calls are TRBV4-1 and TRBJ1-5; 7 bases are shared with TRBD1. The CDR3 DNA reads TGCGCCAGCAGCCAGTGGGGGACAGTTAATCAGCCCCAGCATTTT. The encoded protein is CASSQWGTVNQPQHF.